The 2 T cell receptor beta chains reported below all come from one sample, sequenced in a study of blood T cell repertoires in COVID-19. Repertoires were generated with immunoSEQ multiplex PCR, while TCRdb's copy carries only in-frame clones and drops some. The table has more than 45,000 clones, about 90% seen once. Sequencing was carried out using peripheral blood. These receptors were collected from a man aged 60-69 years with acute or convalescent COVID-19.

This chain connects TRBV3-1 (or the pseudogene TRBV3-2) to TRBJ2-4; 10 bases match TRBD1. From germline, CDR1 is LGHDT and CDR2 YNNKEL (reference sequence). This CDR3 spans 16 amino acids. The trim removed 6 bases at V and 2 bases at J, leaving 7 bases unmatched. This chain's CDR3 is CASRHRQGASKNIQYF. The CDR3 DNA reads TGTGCCAGCAGACACAGACAGGGGGCTTCCAAAAACATTCAGTACTTC.

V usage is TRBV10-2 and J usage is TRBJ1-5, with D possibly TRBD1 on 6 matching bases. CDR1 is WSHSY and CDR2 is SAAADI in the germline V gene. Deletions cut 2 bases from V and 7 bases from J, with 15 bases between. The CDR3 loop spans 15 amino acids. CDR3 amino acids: CASSERGGTGQPQHF. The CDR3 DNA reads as TGCGCCAGCAGTGAGAGGGGGGGGACTGGGCAGCCCCAGCATTTT.